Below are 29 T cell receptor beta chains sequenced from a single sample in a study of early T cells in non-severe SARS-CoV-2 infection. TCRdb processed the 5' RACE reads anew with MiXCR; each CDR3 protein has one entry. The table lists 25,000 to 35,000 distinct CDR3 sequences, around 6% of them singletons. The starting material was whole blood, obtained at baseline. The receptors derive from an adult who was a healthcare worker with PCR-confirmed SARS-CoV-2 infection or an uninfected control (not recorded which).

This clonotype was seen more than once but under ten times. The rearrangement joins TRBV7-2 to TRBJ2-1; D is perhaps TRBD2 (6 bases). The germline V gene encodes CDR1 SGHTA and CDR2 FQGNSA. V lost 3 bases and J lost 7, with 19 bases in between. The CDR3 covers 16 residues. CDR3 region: CASSFQAGTLSNEQFF. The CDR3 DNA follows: TGTGCCAGCAGCTTTCAAGCCGGGACTCTGAGTAATGAGCAGTTCTTC.

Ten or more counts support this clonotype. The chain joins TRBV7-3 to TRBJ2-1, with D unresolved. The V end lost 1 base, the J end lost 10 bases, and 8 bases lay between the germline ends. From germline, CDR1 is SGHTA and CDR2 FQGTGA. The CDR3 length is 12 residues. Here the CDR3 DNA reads TGTGCCAGCAGCTTAAGAGGCGGAGAGCAGTTCTTC. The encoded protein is CASSLRGGEQFF.

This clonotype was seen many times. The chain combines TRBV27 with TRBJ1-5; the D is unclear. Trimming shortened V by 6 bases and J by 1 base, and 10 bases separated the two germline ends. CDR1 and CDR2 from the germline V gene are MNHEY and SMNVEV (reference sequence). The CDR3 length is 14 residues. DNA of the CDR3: TGTGCCAGCAGCCGTTATCAGAGCAATCAGCCCCAGCATTTT. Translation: CASSRYQSNQPQHF.

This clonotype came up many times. This CDR3 is CAWKRFTEAFF. The CDR3 DNA is TGTGCCTGGAAGAGGTTCACTGAAGCTTTCTTT. This chain uses TRBV30 with TRBJ1-1; D call uncertain. Germline CDR1 GTSNPN, CDR2 SVGIG (reference sequence). The CDR3 spans 11 residues. V lost 4 bases and J lost 4, with 7 bases in between.

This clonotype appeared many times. The chain's CDR3 is CASSFGRQAGYGYTF. The CDR3 DNA reads as TGTGCCAGCAGCTTTGGACGACAGGCCGGCTATGGCTACACCTTC. This chain connects TRBV5-5 to TRBJ1-2, with D possibly TRBD1 on 6 matching bases. This CDR3 contains 15 residues. Trimming cost V 2 bases and J 4 bases, with 15 bases left between them. Germline CDR1 reads SGHKS; CDR2 reads YYEKEE (reference sequence).

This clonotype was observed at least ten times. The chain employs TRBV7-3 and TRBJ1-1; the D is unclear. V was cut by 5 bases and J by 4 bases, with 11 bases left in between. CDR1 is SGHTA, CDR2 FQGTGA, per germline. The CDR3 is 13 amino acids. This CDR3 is CASSLYGGTEAFF. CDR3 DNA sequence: TGTGCCAGCAGCCTATACGGTGGCACTGAAGCTTTCTTT.

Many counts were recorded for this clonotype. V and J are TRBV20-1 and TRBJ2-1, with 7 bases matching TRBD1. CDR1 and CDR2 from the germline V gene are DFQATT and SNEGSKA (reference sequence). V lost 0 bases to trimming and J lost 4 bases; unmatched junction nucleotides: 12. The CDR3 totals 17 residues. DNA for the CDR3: TGCAGTGCTAGAGATTTGTGGAAGGGGGCCGTGTACAATGAGCAGTTCTTC. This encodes CSARDLWKGAVYNEQFF.

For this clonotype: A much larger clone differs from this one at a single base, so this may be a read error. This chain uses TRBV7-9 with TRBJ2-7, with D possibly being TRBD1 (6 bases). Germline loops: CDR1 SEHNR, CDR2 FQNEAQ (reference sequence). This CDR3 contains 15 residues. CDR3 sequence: CVSSAPGTLIYEQYF. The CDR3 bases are TGTGTCAGCAGCGCACCCGGGACACTAATCTACGAGCAGTACTTC.

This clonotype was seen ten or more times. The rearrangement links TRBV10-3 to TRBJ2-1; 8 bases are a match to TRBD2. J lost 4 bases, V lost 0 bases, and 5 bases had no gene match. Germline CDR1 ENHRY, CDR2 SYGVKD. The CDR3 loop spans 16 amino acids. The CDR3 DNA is TGTGCCATCAGTGAGTCCGTCGCGGGGGGTTACAATGAGCAGTTCTTC. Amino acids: CAISESVAGGYNEQFF.

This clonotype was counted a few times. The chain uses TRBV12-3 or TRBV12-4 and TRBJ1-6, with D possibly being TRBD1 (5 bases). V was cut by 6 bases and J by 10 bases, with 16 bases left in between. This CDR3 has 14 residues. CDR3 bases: TGTGCCAGCAGCTGGACAAGGCTCGGGTCACCCCTCCACTTT. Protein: CASSWTRLGSPLHF.

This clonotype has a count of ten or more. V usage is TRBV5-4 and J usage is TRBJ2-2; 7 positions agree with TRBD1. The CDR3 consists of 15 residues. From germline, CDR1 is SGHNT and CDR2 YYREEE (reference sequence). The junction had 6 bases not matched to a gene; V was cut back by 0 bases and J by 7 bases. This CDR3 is CASSLVRGRGGELFF. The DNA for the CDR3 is TGTGCCAGCAGCTTGGTGAGGGGGCGCGGCGGGGAGCTGTTTTTT.

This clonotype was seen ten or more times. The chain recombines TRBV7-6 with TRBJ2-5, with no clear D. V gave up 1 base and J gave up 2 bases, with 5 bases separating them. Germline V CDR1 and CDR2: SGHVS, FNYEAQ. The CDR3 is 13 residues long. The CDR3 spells CASSLGRQETQYF. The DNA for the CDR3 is TGTGCCAGCAGCTTAGGCAGACAAGAGACCCAGTACTTC.

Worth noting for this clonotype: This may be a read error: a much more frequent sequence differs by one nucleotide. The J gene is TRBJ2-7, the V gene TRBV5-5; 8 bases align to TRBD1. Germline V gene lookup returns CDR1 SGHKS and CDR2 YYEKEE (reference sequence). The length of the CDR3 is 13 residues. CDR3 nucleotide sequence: TGTGCCAACAGCCCGGACAGGGATTACGAGCAGTACTTC. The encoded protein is CANSPDRDYEQYF.

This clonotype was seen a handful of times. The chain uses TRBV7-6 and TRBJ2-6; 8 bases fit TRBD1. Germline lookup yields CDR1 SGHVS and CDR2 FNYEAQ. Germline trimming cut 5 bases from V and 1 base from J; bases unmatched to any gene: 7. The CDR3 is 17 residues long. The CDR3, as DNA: TGTGCCAGCAGCCACGGGACAGGAGATTCTGGGGCCAACGTCCTGACTTTC. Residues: CASSHGTGDSGANVLTF.

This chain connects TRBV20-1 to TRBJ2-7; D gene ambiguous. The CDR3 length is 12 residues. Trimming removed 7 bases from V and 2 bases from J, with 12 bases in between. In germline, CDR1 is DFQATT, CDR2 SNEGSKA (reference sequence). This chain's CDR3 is CSDVAETYEQYF. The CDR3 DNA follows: TGCAGTGATGTGGCGGAGACCTACGAGCAGTACTTC.

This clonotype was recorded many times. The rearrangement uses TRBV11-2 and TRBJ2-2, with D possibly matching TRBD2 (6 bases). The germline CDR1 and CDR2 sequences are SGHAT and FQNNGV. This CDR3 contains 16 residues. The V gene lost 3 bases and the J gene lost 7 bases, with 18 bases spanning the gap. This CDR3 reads CASSLGALWGVGELFF. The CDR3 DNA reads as TGTGCCAGCAGCTTGGGAGCATTATGGGGGGTCGGGGAGCTGTTTTTT.

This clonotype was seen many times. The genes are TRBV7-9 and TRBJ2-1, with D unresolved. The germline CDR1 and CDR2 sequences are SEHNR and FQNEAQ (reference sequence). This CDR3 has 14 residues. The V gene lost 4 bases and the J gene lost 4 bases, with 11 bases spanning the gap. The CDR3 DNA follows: TGTGCCAGCAGCTCCGACCCCCAATACAATGAGCAGTTCTTC. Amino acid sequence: CASSSDPQYNEQFF.

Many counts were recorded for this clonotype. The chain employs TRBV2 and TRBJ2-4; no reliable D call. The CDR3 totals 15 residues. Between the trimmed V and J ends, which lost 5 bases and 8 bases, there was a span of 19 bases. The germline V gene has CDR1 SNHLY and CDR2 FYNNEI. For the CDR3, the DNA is TGTGCCAGCAGTCTTGGGTCATTGGACCTACACATTCAGTACTTC. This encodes CASSLGSLDLHIQYF.

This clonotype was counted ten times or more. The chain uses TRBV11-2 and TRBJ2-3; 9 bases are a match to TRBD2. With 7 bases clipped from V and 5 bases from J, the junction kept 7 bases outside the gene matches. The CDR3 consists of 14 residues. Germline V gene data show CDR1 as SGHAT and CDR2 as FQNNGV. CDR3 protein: CASNLAGLVDTQYF. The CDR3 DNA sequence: TGTGCCAGCAACCTAGCGGGATTGGTAGATACGCAGTATTTT.

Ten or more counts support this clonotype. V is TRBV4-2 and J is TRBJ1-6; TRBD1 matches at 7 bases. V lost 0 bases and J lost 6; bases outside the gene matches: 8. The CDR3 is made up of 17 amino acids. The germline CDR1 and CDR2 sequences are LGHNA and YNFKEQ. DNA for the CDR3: TGTGCCAGCAGCCAAGATGGGAGAACAGGGGTTAATTCACCCCTCCACTTT. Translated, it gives CASSQDGRTGVNSPLHF.

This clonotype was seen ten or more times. DNA of the CDR3: TGTGCCAGCAGCAGACAGGGAGGACAGCCCCAGCATTTT. Amino acids: CASSRQGGQPQHF. V and J are TRBV11-2 and TRBJ1-5; 7 bases are a match to TRBD1. The CDR3 is 13 amino acids. Trimming at V came to 5 bases and at J to 7 bases, leaving 5 bases not matched to a gene. CDR1 and CDR2 from the germline V gene are SGHAT and FQNNGV.

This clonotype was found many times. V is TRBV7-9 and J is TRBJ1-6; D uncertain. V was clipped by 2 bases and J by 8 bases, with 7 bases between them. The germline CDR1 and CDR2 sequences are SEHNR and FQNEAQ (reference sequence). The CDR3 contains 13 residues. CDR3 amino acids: CASSLYADSPLHF. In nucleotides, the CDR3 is TGTGCCAGCAGCTTATACGCGGATTCACCCCTCCACTTT. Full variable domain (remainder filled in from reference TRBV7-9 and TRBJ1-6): DTGVSQNPRHKITKRGQNVTFRCDPISEHNRLYWYRQTLGQGPEFLTYFQNEAQLEKSRLLSDRFSAERPKGSFSTLEIQRTEQGDSAMYLCASSLYADSPLHFGNGTRLTVT.

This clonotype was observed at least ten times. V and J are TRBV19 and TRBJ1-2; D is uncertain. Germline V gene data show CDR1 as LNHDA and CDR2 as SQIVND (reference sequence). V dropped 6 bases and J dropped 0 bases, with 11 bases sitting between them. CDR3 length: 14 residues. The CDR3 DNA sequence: TGTGCCAGTAGAATTCTTGGATCTAACTATGGCTACACCTTC. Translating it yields CASRILGSNYGYTF.

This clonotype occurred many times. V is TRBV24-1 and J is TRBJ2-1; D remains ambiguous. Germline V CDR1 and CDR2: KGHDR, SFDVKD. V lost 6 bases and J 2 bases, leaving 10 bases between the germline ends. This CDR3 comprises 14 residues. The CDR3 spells CATSRGVTYNEQFF. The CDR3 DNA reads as TGTGCCACCAGTAGAGGAGTCACCTACAATGAGCAGTTCTTC.

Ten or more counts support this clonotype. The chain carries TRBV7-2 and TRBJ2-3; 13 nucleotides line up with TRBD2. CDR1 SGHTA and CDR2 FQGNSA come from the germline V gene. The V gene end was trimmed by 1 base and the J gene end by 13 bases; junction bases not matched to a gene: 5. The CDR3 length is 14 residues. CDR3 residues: CASSLGLAGGLEYF. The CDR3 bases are TGTGCCAGCAGCTTAGGACTAGCGGGGGGCCTGGAGTATTTT.

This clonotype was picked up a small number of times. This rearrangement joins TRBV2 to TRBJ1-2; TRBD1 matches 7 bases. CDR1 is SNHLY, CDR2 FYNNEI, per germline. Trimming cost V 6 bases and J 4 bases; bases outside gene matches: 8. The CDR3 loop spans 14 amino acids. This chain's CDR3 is CASRDWGQSYGYTF. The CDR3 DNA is TGTGCCAGCAGGGATTGGGGACAGAGCTATGGCTACACCTTC.

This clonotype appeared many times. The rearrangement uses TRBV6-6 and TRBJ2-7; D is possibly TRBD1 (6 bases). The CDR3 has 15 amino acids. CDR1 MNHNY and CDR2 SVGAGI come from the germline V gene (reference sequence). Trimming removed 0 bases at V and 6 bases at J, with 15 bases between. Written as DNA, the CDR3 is TGTGCCAGCAGTTACTCACACAGGGAAAGAGGCGAGCAGTACTTC. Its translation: CASSYSHRERGEQYF.

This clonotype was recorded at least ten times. CDR3 coding DNA: TGTGCCAGCAGCTCCGGACTGTACGAGCAGTACTTC. Translating gives CASSSGLYEQYF. The chain carries TRBV5-6 and TRBJ2-7; perhaps TRBD2 as D (5 bases). The V end lost 3 bases, the J end lost 4 bases, and 8 bases lay between the germline ends. Germline CDR1 is SGHDT and CDR2 is YYEEEE. CDR3 size: 12 residues.

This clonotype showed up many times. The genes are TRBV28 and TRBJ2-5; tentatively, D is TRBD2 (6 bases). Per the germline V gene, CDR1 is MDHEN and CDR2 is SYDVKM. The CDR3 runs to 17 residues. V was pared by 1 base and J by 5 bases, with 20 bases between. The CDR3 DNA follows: TGTGCCAGCAGTTTATCTCCATCTAGCGAGTTAAAGGAGACCCAGTACTTC. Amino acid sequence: CASSLSPSSELKETQYF.